This TCR beta chain is from a study of regulatory T cells in long-lasting Graves disease. Building of the TCR beta libraries involved iRepertoire HTBI primers and Arm-PCR of CDR3 regions. TCRdb redid the calling of the multiplex PCR reads with MiXCR, one entry per CDR3 protein. The sample lists approximately 490,000 distinct CDR3 sequences; around 15% were seen once. Sample time point: newly diagnosed GD, antithyroid drugs for less than 3 months. Making the TCR library involved RNA that had been extracted from PBMCs. These same records also appear under a second study, on T cells in Graves' hyperthyroidism and ophthalmopathy.

The receptor comes from a man aged 40-49 years with Graves disease. The sequencing here drew on peripheral blood mononuclear cells (PBMCs), taken at new diagnosis, from a patient treated with antithyroid drugs.

The CDR3 DNA sequence: TGCAGCGTTGAGTCCAGGGACCGAACCGGGGAGCTGTTTTTT. It codes for CSVESRDRTGELFF. The V gene is TRBV29-1, the J gene TRBJ2-2; D is perhaps TRBD1 or TRBD2 (5 bases each). Germline V lookup: CDR1 SQVTM, CDR2 ANQGSEA. V was trimmed by 3 bases and J by 5 bases, leaving 13 bases between them. The CDR3 extends over 14 amino acids.